Listed below are T cell receptor beta chains from one sample, sequenced in a study of T cells in Graves' hyperthyroidism and ophthalmopathy. A single record per CDR3 protein comes from TCRdb applying MiXCR to the multiplex PCR reads. The top ten hold under 20% of the sample, which has around 620,000 distinct CDR3 sequences, about 43% seen once. The sequenced sample consisted of peripheral blood or thyroid tissue (not recorded which). Source of these receptors: an adult woman with Graves' disease, either hyperthyroidism or ophthalmopathy (not recorded which). CDR3s include the opening cysteine and the closing phenylalanine or tryptophan. Each record gives: D gene, J gene, clone size, V gene, CDR3 DNA, CDR3 protein. D genes are given only for firm matches. Size is stated for part of the rows, as once, few or many counts, or as a class when the clone is expanded.

D gene: NA; J gene: TRBJ1-5; clone size: once; V gene: TRBV20-1; CDR3 DNA: TGCAGTGCTAGGGGGGACGTCAATCAGCCCCAGCATTTT; CDR3 protein: CSARGDVNQPQHF
D gene: TRBD2; J gene: TRBJ2-5; clone size: NA; V gene: TRBV9; CDR3 DNA: TGTGCCAGCAGCGGGCGGGGGTACGAGACCCAGTACTTC; CDR3 protein: CASSGRGYETQYF
D gene: TRBD1; J gene: TRBJ1-1; clone size: few; V gene: TRBV28; CDR3 DNA: TGTGCCAGCAGTTTCCAGACAGGGAGTGAGGTTGAAGCTTTCTTT; CDR3 protein: CASSFQTGSEVEAFF
D gene: NA; J gene: TRBJ2-6; clone size: many; V gene: TRBV29-1; CDR3 DNA: TGCAGCGTAGGGGGGTTTACCGGGGCCAACGTCCTGACTTTC; CDR3 protein: CSVGGFTGANVLTF
D gene: NA; J gene: TRBJ1-1; clone size: many; V gene: TRBV6-1; CDR3 DNA: TGTGCCAGCAGTGCGGCCATTCGGTATGGTTTCTTT; CDR3 protein: CASSAAIRYGFF
D gene: NA; J gene: TRBJ1-1; clone size: many; V gene: TRBV4-1; CDR3 DNA: TGCGCCAGCAGCCCCTTAGGACAACCTGAAGCTTTCTTT; CDR3 protein: CASSPLGQPEAFF
D gene: NA; J gene: TRBJ1-5; clone size: NA; V gene: TRBV7-9; CDR3 DNA: TGTGCCAGCAGCTTAACGGGGCCCCAGCATTTT; CDR3 protein: CASSLTGPQHF
D gene: NA; J gene: TRBJ2-7; clone size: few; V gene: TRBV19; CDR3 DNA: TGTGCCAGTAGTATCGACGGTCGCGGCTACGAGCAGTACTTC; CDR3 protein: CASSIDGRGYEQYF
D gene: NA; J gene: TRBJ2-2; clone size: NA; V gene: TRBV6-1; CDR3 DNA: TGTGCCAGTAGTAAATCAGGGGTCGGCGGGGAGCTGTTTTTT; CDR3 protein: CASSKSGVGGELFF
D gene: TRBD1; J gene: TRBJ1-2; clone size: few; V gene: TRBV29-1; CDR3 DNA: TGCAGCGTTGCCAGGGGGAAGGGCTACACCTTC; CDR3 protein: CSVARGKGYTF
D gene: NA; J gene: TRBJ2-5; clone size: NA; V gene: TRBV24-1; CDR3 DNA: TGTGCCAGGGGGATACAAGAGACCCAGTACTTC; CDR3 protein: CARGIQETQYF
D gene: TRBD1; J gene: TRBJ1-5; clone size: many; V gene: TRBV5-1; CDR3 DNA: TGCGCCAGCAGCTTTGGACCCCTGGACAGGGGGCGAGTTAATCAGCCCCAGCATTTT; CDR3 protein: CASSFGPLDRGRVNQPQHF
D gene: TRBD1; J gene: TRBJ2-5; clone size: NA; V gene: TRBV7-8; CDR3 DNA: TGTGCCAGCAGCTTAGGGGTGACAGGGCTAATCGGGGAGACCCAGTACTTC; CDR3 protein: CASSLGVTGLIGETQYF
D gene: NA; J gene: TRBJ1-1; clone size: NA; V gene: TRBV7-2; CDR3 DNA: TGTGCCAGCAGCGAGGGGGTCGCCGCTGAAGCTTTCTTT; CDR3 protein: CASSEGVAAEAFF
D gene: TRBD1; J gene: TRBJ2-7; clone size: few; V gene: TRBV7-2; CDR3 DNA: TGTGCCAGCAGTTCAGGACCGAAAGGGGGCCTGAGTACCTACGAGCAGTACTTC; CDR3 protein: CASSSGPKGGLSTYEQYF
D gene: NA; J gene: TRBJ1-5; clone size: many; V gene: TRBV2; CDR3 DNA: TGTGCCAGCTTGGGTGGTTCAGCTAATCAGCCCCAGCATTTT; CDR3 protein: CASLGGSANQPQHF
D gene: NA; J gene: TRBJ1-4; clone size: few; V gene: TRBV27; CDR3 DNA: TGTGCCAGCAGTTTGGGCTATTCTGAAAAACTGTTTTTT; CDR3 protein: CASSLGYSEKLFF
D gene: NA; J gene: TRBJ2-2; clone size: NA; V gene: TRBV4-1; CDR3 DNA: TGCGCCAGCAGCCAAGGGGTTCGCCCCGGGGCCTCCGGGGAGCTGTTTTTT; CDR3 protein: CASSQGVRPGASGELFF
D gene: NA; J gene: TRBJ1-6; clone size: many; V gene: TRBV5-5; CDR3 DNA: TGTGCCAGCAGTCTGGGCAGTAATTCACCCCTCCACTTT; CDR3 protein: CASSLGSNSPLHF
D gene: TRBD2; J gene: TRBJ2-7; clone size: many; V gene: TRBV10-3; CDR3 DNA: TGTGCCATCAGTGGCGGACCGGCGGGAGAGGGTGAGCAGTACTTC; CDR3 protein: CAISGGPAGEGEQYF
D gene: NA; J gene: TRBJ2-2; clone size: NA; V gene: TRBV10-3; CDR3 DNA: TGTGCCATCAGTGATGACTCCAGGGCGAACACCGGGGAGCTGTTTTTT; CDR3 protein: CAISDDSRANTGELFF
D gene: NA; J gene: TRBJ1-3; clone size: many; V gene: TRBV4-2; CDR3 DNA: TGTGCCAGCAGCCGAGAGGCAGACACCATATATTTT; CDR3 protein: CASSREADTIYF
D gene: NA; J gene: TRBJ2-5; clone size: NA; V gene: TRBV7-2; CDR3 DNA: TGTGCCAGCAGCCTGGACTCCACCATACGGCGGGTCTACCAAGAGACCCAGTACTTC; CDR3 protein: CASSLDSTIRRVYQETQYF
D gene: NA; J gene: TRBJ1-2; clone size: many; V gene: TRBV5-1; CDR3 DNA: TGCGCCAGCAGCTTGGCCCCCGGGAGCTATGGCTACACCTTC; CDR3 protein: CASSLAPGSYGYTF
D gene: NA; J gene: TRBJ1-5; clone size: few; V gene: TRBV7-9; CDR3 DNA: TGTGCCAGCAGCTTATCCATGTCTCAGCCCCAGCATTTT; CDR3 protein: CASSLSMSQPQHF
D gene: NA; J gene: TRBJ1-6; clone size: few; V gene: TRBV20-1; CDR3 DNA: TGCAGTGCTCGGACAGTTTATAATTCACCCCTCCACTTT; CDR3 protein: CSARTVYNSPLHF
D gene: TRBD1; J gene: TRBJ1-1; clone size: few; V gene: TRBV27; CDR3 DNA: TGTGCCAGCAGTACCACATACAGGGGGCTGGCGAGGACTGAAGCTTTCTTT; CDR3 protein: CASSTTYRGLARTEAFF
D gene: NA; J gene: TRBJ2-5; clone size: NA; V gene: TRBV20-1; CDR3 DNA: TGCAGTGCTAGGGGGGGCAGGGGAGAGACCCAGTACTTC; CDR3 protein: CSARGGRGETQYF
D gene: NA; J gene: TRBJ2-5; clone size: many; V gene: TRBV20-1; CDR3 DNA: TGCAGTAAGACTACCAGGGACGAGATGGGCCAAGAGACCCAGTACTTC; CDR3 protein: CSKTTRDEMGQETQYF
D gene: TRBD2; J gene: TRBJ2-7; clone size: NA; V gene: TRBV12-3/TRBV12-4; CDR3 DNA: TGTGCCAGCAGTTCCAGATCACTAGCGGGAGTCTACGAGCAGTACTTC; CDR3 protein: CASSSRSLAGVYEQYF
D gene: TRBD1; J gene: TRBJ1-2; clone size: once; V gene: TRBV6-6; CDR3 DNA: TGTGCCAGAGTTAACCGGGACAGTCCCTATGGCTACACCTTC; CDR3 protein: CARVNRDSPYGYTF
D gene: TRBD2; J gene: TRBJ2-7; clone size: NA; V gene: TRBV7-4; CDR3 DNA: TGTGCCAGCAGCTTAGCGAAGACCGGGACTAGCGGGGCGGCGTGGTTC; CDR3 protein: CASSLAKTGTSGAAWF
D gene: NA; J gene: TRBJ2-7; clone size: NA; V gene: TRBV7-3; CDR3 DNA: TGTGCCAGCAGCTCCACCAGGGGAACGGACGAGCAGTACTTC; CDR3 protein: CASSSTRGTDEQYF
D gene: TRBD1; J gene: TRBJ2-7; clone size: NA; V gene: TRBV5-1; CDR3 DNA: TGCGCCAGCAGCGTTACAGGGGGCTACGAGCAGTACTTC; CDR3 protein: CASSVTGGYEQYF
D gene: TRBD1; J gene: TRBJ2-7; clone size: many; V gene: TRBV28; CDR3 DNA: TGTGCCAGCGGCCAGGGACAGGCCACCTACGAGCAGTACTTC; CDR3 protein: CASGQGQATYEQYF
D gene: TRBD1; J gene: TRBJ2-2; clone size: NA; V gene: TRBV19; CDR3 DNA: TGTGCCAGTATCAGGGGGACCGGGGAGCTGTTTTTT; CDR3 protein: CASIRGTGELFF
D gene: NA; J gene: TRBJ1-2; clone size: many; V gene: TRBV15; CDR3 DNA: TGTGCCACCAGCAGAGATCTGGGCAGGGGATATGGCTACACCTTC; CDR3 protein: CATSRDLGRGYGYTF
D gene: NA; J gene: TRBJ2-7; clone size: many; V gene: TRBV6-6; CDR3 DNA: TGTGCCAGCAGTTCGCTAGCGAGTGGCTCCTACGAGCAGTACTTC; CDR3 protein: CASSSLASGSYEQYF
D gene: NA; J gene: TRBJ1-4; clone size: NA; V gene: TRBV7-9; CDR3 DNA: TGTGCCAGCAACACTTACCCTAATGAAAAACTGTTTTTT; CDR3 protein: CASNTYPNEKLFF
D gene: TRBD1; J gene: TRBJ2-7; clone size: NA; V gene: TRBV7-2; CDR3 DNA: TGTGCCAGCAGTTCGGGACAGACAATATCTGGCGAGCAGTACTTC; CDR3 protein: CASSSGQTISGEQYF
D gene: TRBD2; J gene: TRBJ2-7; clone size: NA; V gene: TRBV6-1; CDR3 DNA: TGTGCCAGCGAGGGCGGGCTCGGGGGGAGCTACGAGCAGTACTTC; CDR3 protein: CASEGGLGGSYEQYF
D gene: NA; J gene: TRBJ1-1; clone size: few; V gene: TRBV19; CDR3 DNA: TGTGCCAGTAGTCGCCTGCCTAGACAGGCGAACACTGAAGCTTTCTTT; CDR3 protein: CASSRLPRQANTEAFF
D gene: TRBD1; J gene: TRBJ1-4; clone size: NA; V gene: TRBV5-1; CDR3 DNA: TGCGCCAGCAGCTTGGCCGGGACAGACAATGAAAAACTGTTTTTT; CDR3 protein: CASSLAGTDNEKLFF
D gene: TRBD2; J gene: TRBJ2-2; clone size: many; V gene: TRBV10-3; CDR3 DNA: TGTGCCATCAGTGAGGCGCCTAGCGGTGACGGGGAGCTGTTTTTT; CDR3 protein: CAISEAPSGDGELFF
D gene: NA; J gene: TRBJ1-2; clone size: few; V gene: TRBV27; CDR3 DNA: TGTGCCAGCAGTTTATCGGGGAATTTTCCCGCTCGGGGCTATGGCTACACCTTC; CDR3 protein: CASSLSGNFPARGYGYTF
D gene: TRBD2; J gene: TRBJ2-7; clone size: NA; V gene: TRBV4-1; CDR3 DNA: TGCGCCAGCAGCCAACTCACTAGCGAATCCTACGAGCAGTACTTC; CDR3 protein: CASSQLTSESYEQYF
D gene: NA; J gene: TRBJ1-4; clone size: NA; V gene: TRBV10-3; CDR3 DNA: TGTGCCATCAGTGAGGAGGGGATGGGGGAAAAACTGTTTTTT; CDR3 protein: CAISEEGMGEKLFF
D gene: NA; J gene: TRBJ1-1; clone size: many; V gene: TRBV9; CDR3 DNA: TGTGCCAGCAGCGTCGACCAGGTGAACACTGAAGCTTTCTTT; CDR3 protein: CASSVDQVNTEAFF
D gene: NA; J gene: TRBJ2-5; clone size: NA; V gene: TRBV24-1; CDR3 DNA: TGTGCCACCAGTGAAAGGGGACTGCTACAAGAGACCCAGTACTTC; CDR3 protein: CATSERGLLQETQYF
D gene: NA; J gene: TRBJ1-3; clone size: NA; V gene: TRBV10-2; CDR3 DNA: TGCGCCAGCAGTGAGACGGACTTGGCTGGAAACACCATATATTTT; CDR3 protein: CASSETDLAGNTIYF
D gene: NA; J gene: TRBJ1-1; clone size: many; V gene: TRBV6-2/TRBV6-3; CDR3 DNA: TGTGCCAGCAGTTACGACGCTGAAGCTTTCTTT; CDR3 protein: CASSYDAEAFF
D gene: NA; J gene: TRBJ2-5; clone size: NA; V gene: TRBV20-1; CDR3 DNA: TGCAGTGCTAGAGATTCGGGGGGCGAGGGGACCCAGTACTTC; CDR3 protein: CSARDSGGEGTQYF
D gene: TRBD2; J gene: TRBJ2-5; clone size: many; V gene: TRBV4-1; CDR3 DNA: TGTGCCAGCAGCCAAGACCGACTAGCGGAGACCCAGTACTTC; CDR3 protein: CASSQDRLAETQYF
D gene: NA; J gene: TRBJ2-6; clone size: NA; V gene: TRBV19; CDR3 DNA: TGTGCCAGTAGTAACAGGAATGGGGCCAACGTCCTGACTTTC; CDR3 protein: CASSNRNGANVLTF